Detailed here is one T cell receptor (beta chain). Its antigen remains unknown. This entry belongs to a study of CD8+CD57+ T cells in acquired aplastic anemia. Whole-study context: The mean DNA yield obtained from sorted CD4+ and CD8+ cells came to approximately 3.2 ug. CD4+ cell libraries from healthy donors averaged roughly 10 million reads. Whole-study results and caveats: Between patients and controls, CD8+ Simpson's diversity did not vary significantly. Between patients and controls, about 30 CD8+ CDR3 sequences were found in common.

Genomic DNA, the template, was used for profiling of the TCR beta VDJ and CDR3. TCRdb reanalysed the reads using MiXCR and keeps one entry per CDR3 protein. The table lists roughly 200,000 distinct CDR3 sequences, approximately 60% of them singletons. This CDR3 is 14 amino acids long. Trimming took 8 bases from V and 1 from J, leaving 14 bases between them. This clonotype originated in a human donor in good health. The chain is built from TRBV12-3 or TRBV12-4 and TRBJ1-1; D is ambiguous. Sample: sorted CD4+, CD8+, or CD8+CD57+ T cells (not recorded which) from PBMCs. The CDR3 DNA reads TGTGCCAGCGGCCCTAGGTCAACGAACACTGAAGCTTTCTTT. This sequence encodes CASGPRSTNTEAFF.